The table lists the clone carrying this T cell receptor (beta chain) with a few counts. Its matching antigen is unknown. The data originate from a study of response to subunit inactivated influenza vaccine. TCRdb redid the calling of the RT-PCR reads with MiXCR, one entry per CDR3 protein. The sample yields 530,000 or so distinct CDR3 sequences, 12% seen once. CDR3 length: 16 residues. Unmatched junction bases numbered 13, after V lost 3 bases and J lost 9 bases. Germline loops: CDR1 SGHTA, CDR2 FQGNSA. Findings of the study overall: Each seasonal flu vaccination may recruit only limited new T cells, authors suggested.

The sequenced sample was PBMCs from blood, obtained on the day of vaccination. This TCR came from a man aged 50 to 60 who received an inactivated influenza vaccine. The chain carries TRBV7-2 and TRBJ2-1; the match to TRBD2 covers 8 bases. The chain's CDR3 is CASSFGAGLVNSEQFF. DNA of the CDR3: TGTGCCAGCAGCTTCGGCGCGGGACTAGTAAATTCTGAGCAGTTCTTC.